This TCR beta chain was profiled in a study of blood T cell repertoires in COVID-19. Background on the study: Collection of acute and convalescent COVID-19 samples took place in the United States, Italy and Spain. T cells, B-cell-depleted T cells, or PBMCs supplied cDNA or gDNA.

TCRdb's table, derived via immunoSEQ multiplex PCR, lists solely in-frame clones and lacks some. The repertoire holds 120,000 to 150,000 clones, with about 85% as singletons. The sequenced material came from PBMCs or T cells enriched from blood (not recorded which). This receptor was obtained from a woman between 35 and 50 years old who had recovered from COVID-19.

The CDR3 coding sequence is TGTGCCAGCCGGGGGATATCCTACAATGAGCAGTTCTTC. Translated, it gives CASRGISYNEQFF. This chain connects TRBV27 to TRBJ2-1, with D maybe TRBD2 (6 bases). This CDR3 has 13 residues. Per germline, CDR1 MNHEY and CDR2 SMNVEV (reference sequence). Trimming cost V 8 bases and J 1 base, with 9 bases left between them.